The 29 T cell receptor beta chains given below trace back to one sample, sequenced in a study of blood T cell repertoires in COVID-19. Sequenced by immunoSEQ multiplex PCR; TCRdb stores in-frame clones only, minus some. The sample carries approximately 320,000 clones, under 90% recorded once. Sequencing used peripheral blood. The receptors derive from a woman aged 30 to 39 with COVID-19, enrolled during active disease.

The sample holds a few counts of this clone. V is TRBV7-2 and J is TRBJ2-2; D is ambiguous. The CDR3 covers 13 residues. CDR1 is SGHTA and CDR2 is FQGNSA in the germline V gene. The V and J ends lost 5 bases and 8 bases respectively, with 12 bases between them. DNA for the CDR3: TGTGCCAGCAGCCTTGTTGGCCCTGGGGAGCTGTTTTTT. This sequence encodes CASSLVGPGELFF.

The CDR3 nucleotides read TGCGCCAGCAGCCTCCGGGACAGTGGTAACTATGGCTACACCTTC. Its translation: CASSLRDSGNYGYTF. This chain uses TRBV4-1 with TRBJ1-2; 7 positions match TRBD1. This CDR3 is built from 15 residues. V trimming: 4 bases; J trimming: 1 base; junction bases outside the gene matches: 6. Germline-derived CDR1 and CDR2 are MGHRA and YSYEKL.

The rearrangement links TRBV5-1 to TRBJ2-1; 8 bases align to TRBD2. This CDR3 has 16 amino acids. In germline, CDR1 is SGHRS, CDR2 YFSETQ. Losses at the gene ends were 2 bases for V and 1 base for J; bases not matched to a gene: 5. The CDR3 sequence is CASSFVGGGSYNEQFF. The CDR3 DNA follows: TGCGCCAGCAGCTTTGTGGGCGGGGGGTCCTACAATGAGCAGTTCTTC. Looking up the rest from reference TRBV5-1 and TRBJ2-1 gives the full variable domain: KAGVTQTPRYLIKTRGQQVTLSCSPISGHRSVSWYQQTPGQGLQFLFEYFSETQRNKGNFPGRFSGRQFSNSRSEMNVSTLELGDSALYLCASSFVGGGSYNEQFFGPGTRLTVL.

The V call is TRBV27, the J call TRBJ2-7, with TRBD1 matching 7 bases. With V trimmed by 5 bases and J by 3 bases, 10 bases remained unmatched. The germline V gene encodes CDR1 MNHEY and CDR2 SMNVEV (reference sequence). The CDR3 has 15 amino acids. The CDR3 sequence: CASSLADRANYEQYF. CDR3 in DNA: TGTGCCAGCAGTCTGGCCGACAGGGCTAACTACGAGCAGTACTTC.

This chain connects TRBV27 to TRBJ2-1, with D maybe TRBD2 (6 bases). This CDR3 has 15 residues. The V gene's germline CDR1 is MNHEY and CDR2 SMNVEV (reference sequence). Deletions cut 3 bases from V and 4 bases from J, with 13 bases between. The CDR3 loop reads CASSLWGGTYNEQFF. CDR3 nucleotides: TGTGCCAGCAGTTTGTGGGGCGGGACGTACAATGAGCAGTTCTTC.

This clone was observed once. The chain links TRBV7-2 to TRBJ2-3, with D possibly matching TRBD2 (6 bases). The CDR3 consists of 14 residues. From germline, CDR1 is SGHTA and CDR2 FQGNSA. Trimming left V 4 bases short and J 3 bases short, with 11 bases between. CDR3 region: CASSSRRGTDTQYF. CDR3 nucleotides: TGTGCCAGCAGCTCAAGGCGGGGAACAGATACGCAGTATTTT.

The chain has TRBV5-1 and TRBJ2-5, with 8 bases that match TRBD1. Germline CDR1 is SGHRS and CDR2 is YFSETQ. This CDR3 is 15 amino acids long. V lost 3 bases to trimming and J lost 5 bases; unmatched junction nucleotides: 9. The CDR3 coding sequence is TGCGCCAGCAGCTACGGGGGACAGGCGGTGGAGACCCAGTACTTC. Amino acids: CASSYGGQAVETQYF.

The chain has TRBV10-2 and TRBJ2-2; a possible D gene is TRBD2 (6 bases). Trimming took 4 bases from V and 2 from J, leaving 17 bases between them. Germline V gene data show CDR1 as WSHSY and CDR2 as SAAADI. This CDR3 comprises 17 residues. CDR3: CASSGIIRGLNTGELFF. In DNA, the CDR3 is TGCGCCAGCAGTGGCATAATTCGGGGACTTAACACCGGGGAGCTGTTTTTT.

On this clone itself: Other DNA sequences in the sample encode the same CDR3. This sequence joins TRBV5-1 and TRBJ2-7; TRBD2 agrees at 8 bases. Germline CDR1 is SGHRS and CDR2 is YFSETQ. CDR3 length: 13 amino acids. Trimming cost V 2 bases and J 4 bases; bases outside gene matches: 2. The DNA for the CDR3 is TGCGCCAGCAGCTTAACGGGGGGGTACGAGCAGTACTTC. This gives the protein CASSLTGGYEQYF. The full variable domain, completed using reference TRBV5-1 and TRBJ2-7, is KAGVTQTPRYLIKTRGQQVTLSCSPISGHRSVSWYQQTPGQGLQFLFEYFSETQRNKGNFPGRFSGRQFSNSRSEMNVSTLELGDSALYLCASSLTGGYEQYFGPGTRLTVT.

The chain couples TRBV7-2 to TRBJ2-7; maybe TRBD1 (5 bases). This CDR3 spans 14 amino acids. CDR1 SGHTA and CDR2 FQGNSA come from the germline V gene. V lost 2 bases and J lost 9, with 17 bases in between. In DNA, the CDR3 is TGTGCCAGCAGCTTAATCGGCAGGGTGACGCGGCAGTACTTC. Amino acid sequence: CASSLIGRVTRQYF.

The chain joins TRBV5-1 to TRBJ1-1; 8 bases are a match to TRBD1. The trim removed 3 bases at V and 3 bases at J, leaving 7 bases unmatched. This CDR3 is built from 15 residues. The V gene's germline CDR1 is SGHRS and CDR2 YFSETQ. CDR3 in amino acids: CASSSGQGLDTEAFF. The CDR3 DNA follows: TGCGCCAGCAGCTCTGGACAGGGATTAGACACTGAAGCTTTCTTT.

V usage is TRBV5-1 and J usage is TRBJ2-5; D is unclear. Germline CDR1 reads SGHRS; CDR2 reads YFSETQ. CDR3 length equals 14 residues. With 5 bases removed from V and 9 bases from J, the gap between germline ends came to 20 bases. CDR3 amino acids: CASRANSGAESQYF. The CDR3 DNA follows: TGCGCCAGCAGAGCCAACTCAGGTGCCGAGTCCCAGTACTTC.

The rearrangement links TRBV3-1 (or the pseudogene TRBV3-2) to TRBJ2-7, with TRBD2 matching 12 bases. Germline values: CDR1 LGHDT, CDR2 YNNKEL (reference sequence). V lost 4 bases and J lost 7; bases outside the gene matches: 11. This CDR3 region has 16 residues. In nucleotides, the CDR3 is TGTGCCAGCAGCCGCTTGGCTAGCGGGGGGGCCGGGGAGCAGTACTTC. Translated, it gives CASSRLASGGAGEQYF.

The V gene is TRBV5-1, the J gene TRBJ2-3, with D uncertain. V lost 2 bases, J lost 0 bases, and 7 bases lay in between. Germline values: CDR1 SGHRS, CDR2 YFSETQ. This CDR3 is 14 amino acids long. This chain's CDR3 is CASSFSLSTDTQYF. The CDR3 DNA is TGCGCCAGCAGCTTTTCTCTTAGCACAGATACGCAGTATTTT. Full variable domain (rest looked up from reference TRBV5-1 and TRBJ2-3): KAGVTQTPRYLIKTRGQQVTLSCSPISGHRSVSWYQQTPGQGLQFLFEYFSETQRNKGNFPGRFSGRQFSNSRSEMNVSTLELGDSALYLCASSFSLSTDTQYFGPGTRLTVL.

Here the CDR3 reads CSAPLNTEAFF. CDR3 bases: TGCAGTGCTCCTTTGAACACTGAAGCTTTCTTT. J is TRBJ1-1 and V is TRBV20-1; D remains unclear. V was pared by 5 bases and J by 0 bases, with 4 bases between. The CDR3 length is 11 residues. Germline V CDR1 and CDR2: DFQATT, SNEGSKA (reference sequence).

V usage is TRBV7-9 and J usage is TRBJ2-1; possible D gene TRBD1, 6 bases. Germline CDR1 is SEHNR and CDR2 is FQNEAQ (reference sequence). The CDR3 is 13 residues long. V lost 2 bases and J 14 bases, leaving 16 bases between the germline ends. This CDR3 is CASSLKGRDTEFF. As DNA, the CDR3 is TGTGCCAGCAGCTTAAAGGGCCGGGACACAGAGTTCTTC.

The chain links TRBV12-3 or TRBV12-4 to TRBJ2-7; a possible D gene is TRBD2 (5 bases). The V gene lost 6 bases and the J gene lost 7 bases, with 7 bases spanning the gap. This CDR3 has 10 residues. CDR3 bases: TGTGCCAGCAGCCGGAGGGAGCAGTACTTC. Its translation is CASSRREQYF.

This chain links TRBV7-9 with TRBJ2-3; the match to TRBD1 covers 7 bases. This CDR3 has 17 amino acids. The V gene's germline CDR1 is SEHNR and CDR2 FQNEAQ (reference sequence). The J segment lost 7 bases and the V segment lost 5 bases, leaving 18 bases of the junction unmatched. CDR3 sequence (DNA): TGTGCCAGCAGCCTACCCGGAACAGGGGATTTTGAGTATACGCAGTATTTT. Protein: CASSLPGTGDFEYTQYF.

V is TRBV3-1 (or the pseudogene TRBV3-2) and J is TRBJ2-1; a possible D gene is TRBD2 (6 bases). Trimming left V 3 bases short and J 7 bases short, with 10 bases between. This CDR3 comprises 13 residues. Per the germline V gene, CDR1 is LGHDT and CDR2 is YNNKEL (reference sequence). The CDR3 nucleotides read TGTGCCAGCAGCCAGGGGACTTGGAATGAGCAGTTCTTC. As protein: CASSQGTWNEQFF.

V gene TRBV7-9 combines with J gene TRBJ2-3, with D perhaps TRBD1 (6 bases). V gave up 4 bases and J gave up 4 bases, with 15 bases separating them. The length of the CDR3 is 15 residues. Per the germline V gene, CDR1 is SEHNR and CDR2 is FQNEAQ (reference sequence). The CDR3 spells CASSSTGFHADTQYF. As DNA, the CDR3 is TGTGCCAGCAGCTCAACAGGGTTCCACGCAGATACGCAGTATTTT.

The genes are TRBV19 and TRBJ2-1, with 10 nucleotides matching TRBD1. J gave up 1 base and V 7 bases, and 7 bases lay outside the gene matches. The germline V gene has CDR1 LNHDA and CDR2 SQIVND (reference sequence). CDR3 size: 16 residues. The CDR3 nucleotides read TGTGCCAGTAACATGCCGGGACAGGGGTCCTACAATGAGCAGTTCTTC. It translates to CASNMPGQGSYNEQFF. Full variable domain (outside the CDR3, taken from reference TRBV19 and TRBJ2-1): DGGITQSPKYLFRKEGQNVTLSCEQNLNHDAMYWYRQDPGQGLRLIYYSQIVNDFQKGDIAEGYSVSREKKESFPLTVTSAQKNPTAFYLCASNMPGQGSYNEQFFGPGTRLTVL.

This rearrangement joins TRBV10-1 to TRBJ2-1, with D uncertain. V was pared by 0 bases and J by 6 bases, with 12 bases between. Germline loops: CDR1 WNHNN, CDR2 SYGVQD (reference sequence). The CDR3 length is 15 residues. The CDR3 loop is CASSESAASLNEQFF. CDR3 DNA sequence: TGCGCCAGCAGTGAGTCAGCCGCATCCCTCAATGAGCAGTTCTTC.

The chain joins TRBV5-1 to TRBJ2-2, with 8 nucleotides matching TRBD1. This CDR3 is built from 16 residues. The V and J ends lost 6 bases and 0 bases, in that order; junction bases with no gene match: 7. The germline CDR1 and CDR2 sequences are SGHRS and YFSETQ. In nucleotides, the CDR3 is TGCGCCAGCACCAGACAGGGGTCCACGAACACCGGGGAGCTGTTTTTT. Translating gives CASTRQGSTNTGELFF.

The chain joins TRBV10-2 to TRBJ1-2; 8 nucleotides agree with TRBD1. From germline, CDR1 is WSHSY and CDR2 SAAADI. The CDR3 contains 13 residues. The V gene end was trimmed by 8 bases and the J gene end by 5 bases; junction bases not matched to a gene: 7. The CDR3 DNA follows: TGCGCCAGCGGGCAGACAGGGGTGTATGGCTACACCTTC. The encoded protein is CASGQTGVYGYTF.

The CDR3 loop reads CATRVCVGQGKLAQYF. Written as DNA, the CDR3 is TGTGCCACCAGGGTTTGTGTTGGACAGGGGAAACTGGCGCAGTACTTC. This rearrangement joins TRBV24-1 to TRBJ2-7; 9 bases match TRBD1. The germline V gene encodes CDR1 KGHDR and CDR2 SFDVKD. With 7 bases clipped from V and 9 bases from J, the junction kept 18 bases outside the gene matches. The CDR3 runs 16 residues.

This clone was seen ten or more times. The chain combines TRBV5-8 with TRBJ1-1; D is unresolved. This CDR3 has 16 residues. The V gene's germline CDR1 is SGHTS and CDR2 YDEGEE. Trimming shortened V by 0 bases and J by 0 bases, and 12 bases separated the two germline ends. Here the CDR3 reads CASSLEAVTMNTEAFF. In nucleotides, the CDR3 is TGTGCCAGCAGCTTGGAGGCGGTCACAATGAACACTGAAGCTTTCTTT.

The CDR3 reads CASSPLPGQGRDEQYF. The CDR3 DNA reads TGTGCCAGCAGCCCCCTCCCGGGACAGGGGAGGGACGAGCAGTACTTC. The V and J genes are TRBV28 and TRBJ2-7; 10 bases map to TRBD1. V lost 6 bases and J lost 5; bases outside the gene matches: 13. The CDR3 extends over 16 amino acids. Germline V gene lookup returns CDR1 MDHEN and CDR2 SYDVKM.

V gene TRBV11-1 combines with J gene TRBJ2-5, with 8 nucleotides matching TRBD2. CDR1 and CDR2 (germline): SGHAT, FQDESV (reference sequence). V was clipped by 6 bases and J by 1 base; unmatched bases: 7. This CDR3 contains 15 residues. CDR3 coding DNA: TGTGCCAGCAGTTCCGGGGGACTAGGCCAAGAGACCCAGTACTTC. Translated: CASSSGGLGQETQYF.

The chain has TRBV3-1 (or the pseudogene TRBV3-2) and TRBJ2-7, with 9 bases identical to TRBD1. V was clipped by 4 bases and J by 4 bases; unmatched bases: 5. The CDR3 sequence is 14 residues long. The germline V gene has CDR1 LGHDT and CDR2 YNNKEL (reference sequence). In nucleotides, the CDR3 is TGTGCCAGCAGCCTCACAGGGGGCTTATACGAGCAGTACTTC. This codes for CASSLTGGLYEQYF.